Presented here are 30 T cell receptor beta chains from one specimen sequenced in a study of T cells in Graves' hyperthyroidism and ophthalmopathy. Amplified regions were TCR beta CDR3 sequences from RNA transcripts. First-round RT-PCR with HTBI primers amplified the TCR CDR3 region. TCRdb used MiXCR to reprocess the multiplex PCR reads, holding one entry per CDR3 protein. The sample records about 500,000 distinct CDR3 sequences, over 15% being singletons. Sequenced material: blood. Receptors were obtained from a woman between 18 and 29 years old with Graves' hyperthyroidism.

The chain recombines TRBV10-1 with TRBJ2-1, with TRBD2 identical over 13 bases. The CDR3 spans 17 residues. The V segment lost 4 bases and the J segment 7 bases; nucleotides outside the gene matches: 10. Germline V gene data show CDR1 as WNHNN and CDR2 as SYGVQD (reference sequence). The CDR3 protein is CASSARPGLAGLNEQFF. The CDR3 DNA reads TGCGCCAGCAGTGCACGCCCGGGACTAGCGGGGCTTAATGAGCAGTTCTTC.

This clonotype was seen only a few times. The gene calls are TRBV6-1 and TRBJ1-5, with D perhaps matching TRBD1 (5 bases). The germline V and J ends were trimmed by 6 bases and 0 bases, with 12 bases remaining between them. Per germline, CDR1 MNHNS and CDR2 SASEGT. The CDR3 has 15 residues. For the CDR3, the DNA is TGTGCCAGCAGCGCGACAGCCCGTAGCAATCAGCCCCAGCATTTT. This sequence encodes CASSATARSNQPQHF.

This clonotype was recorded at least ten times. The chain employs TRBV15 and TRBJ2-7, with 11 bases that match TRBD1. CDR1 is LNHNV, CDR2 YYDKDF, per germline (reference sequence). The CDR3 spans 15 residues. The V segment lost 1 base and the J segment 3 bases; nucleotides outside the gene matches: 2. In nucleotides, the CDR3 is TGTGCCACCAGCAGAGGGGGGACAGGGGGCTACGAGCAGTACTTC. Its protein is CATSRGGTGGYEQYF.

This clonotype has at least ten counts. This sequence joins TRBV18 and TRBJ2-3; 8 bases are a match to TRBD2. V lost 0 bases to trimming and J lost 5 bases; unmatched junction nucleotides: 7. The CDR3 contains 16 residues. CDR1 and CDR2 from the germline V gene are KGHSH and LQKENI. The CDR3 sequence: CASSPPSGRAGDTQYF. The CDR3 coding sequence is TGTGCCAGCTCACCACCGTCCGGGAGGGCCGGAGATACGCAGTATTTT.

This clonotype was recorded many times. CDR3 bases: TGTGCCAGCAGCTTATACGAGAACACTGAAGCTTTCTTT. Translating it yields CASSLYENTEAFF. This sequence joins TRBV7-9 and TRBJ1-1; D is uncertain. The V and J ends lost 2 bases and 1 base respectively, with 5 bases between them. CDR1 SEHNR and CDR2 FQNEAQ come from the germline V gene (reference sequence). This CDR3 contains 13 residues.

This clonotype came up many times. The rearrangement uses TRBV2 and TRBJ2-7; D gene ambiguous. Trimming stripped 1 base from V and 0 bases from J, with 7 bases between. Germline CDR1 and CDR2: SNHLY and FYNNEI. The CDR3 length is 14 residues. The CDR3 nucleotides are TGTGCCAGCAGTGAAGGGGTAAACTCCTACGAGCAGTACTTC. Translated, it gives CASSEGVNSYEQYF.

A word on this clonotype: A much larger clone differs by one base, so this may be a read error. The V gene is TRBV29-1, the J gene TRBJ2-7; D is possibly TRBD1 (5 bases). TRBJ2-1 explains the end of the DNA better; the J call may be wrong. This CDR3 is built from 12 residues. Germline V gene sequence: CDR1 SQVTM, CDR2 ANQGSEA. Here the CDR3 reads CSVGLTAYEQFF. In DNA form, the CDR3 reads TGCAGCGTTGGTCTGACAGCCTACGAGCAGTTCTTC.

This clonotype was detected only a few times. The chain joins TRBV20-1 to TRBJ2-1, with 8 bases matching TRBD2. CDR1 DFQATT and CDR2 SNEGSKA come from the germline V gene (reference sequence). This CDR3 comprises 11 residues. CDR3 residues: CRVQAGAEQFF. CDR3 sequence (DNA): TGCAGGGTCCAAGCGGGGGCTGAGCAGTTCTTC.

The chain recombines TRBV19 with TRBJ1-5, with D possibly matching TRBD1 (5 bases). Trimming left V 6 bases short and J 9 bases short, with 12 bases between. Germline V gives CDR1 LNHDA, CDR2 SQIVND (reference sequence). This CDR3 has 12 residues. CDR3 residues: CASSQMGGPQHF. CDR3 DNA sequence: TGTGCCAGTAGCCAGATGGGGGGGCCCCAGCATTTT. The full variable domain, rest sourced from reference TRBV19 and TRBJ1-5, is DGGITQSPKYLFRKEGQNVTLSCEQNLNHDAMYWYRQDPGQGLRLIYYSQIVNDFQKGDIAEGYSVSREKKESFPLTVTSAQKNPTAFYLCASSQMGGPQHFGDGTRLSIL.

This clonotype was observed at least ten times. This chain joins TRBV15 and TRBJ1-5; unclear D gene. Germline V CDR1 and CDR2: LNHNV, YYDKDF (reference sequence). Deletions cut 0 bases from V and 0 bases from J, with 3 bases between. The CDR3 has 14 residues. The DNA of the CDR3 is TGTGCCACCAGCAGAGAAGGTAGCAATCAGCCCCAGCATTTT. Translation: CATSREGSNQPQHF.

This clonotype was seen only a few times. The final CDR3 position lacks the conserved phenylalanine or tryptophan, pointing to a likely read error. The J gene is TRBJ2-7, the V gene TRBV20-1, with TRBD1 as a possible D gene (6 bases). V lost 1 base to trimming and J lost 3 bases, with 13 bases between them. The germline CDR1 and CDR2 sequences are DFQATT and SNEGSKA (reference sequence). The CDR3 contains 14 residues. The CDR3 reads CSARGGQLDYEQYL. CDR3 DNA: TGCAGTGCTAGAGGGGGGCAGCTGGACTACGAGCAGTACCTC.

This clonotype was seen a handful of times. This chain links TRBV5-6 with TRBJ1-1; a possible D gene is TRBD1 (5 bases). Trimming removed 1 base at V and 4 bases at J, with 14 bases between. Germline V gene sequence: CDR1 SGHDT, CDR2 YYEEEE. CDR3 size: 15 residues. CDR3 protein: CASSLYWGSSTEAFF. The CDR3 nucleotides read TGTGCCAGCAGCTTGTATTGGGGGAGTAGCACTGAAGCTTTCTTT. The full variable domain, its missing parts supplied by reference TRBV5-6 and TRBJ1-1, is DAGVTQSPTHLIKTRGQQVTLRCSPKSGHDTVSWYQQALGQGPQFIFQYYEEEERQRGNFPDRFSGHQFPNYSSELNVNALLLGDSALYLCASSLYWGSSTEAFFGQGTRLTVV.

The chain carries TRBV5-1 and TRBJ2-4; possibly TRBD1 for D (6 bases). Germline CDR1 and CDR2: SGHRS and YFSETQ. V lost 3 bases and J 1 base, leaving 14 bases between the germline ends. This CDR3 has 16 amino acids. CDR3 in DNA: TGCGCCAGCAGCTCAACAGGGAGTGTGGCCAAAAACATTCAGTACTTC. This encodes CASSSTGSVAKNIQYF. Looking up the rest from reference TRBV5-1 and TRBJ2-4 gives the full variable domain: KAGVTQTPRYLIKTRGQQVTLSCSPISGHRSVSWYQQTPGQGLQFLFEYFSETQRNKGNFPGRFSGRQFSNSRSEMNVSTLELGDSALYLCASSSTGSVAKNIQYFGAGTRLSVL.

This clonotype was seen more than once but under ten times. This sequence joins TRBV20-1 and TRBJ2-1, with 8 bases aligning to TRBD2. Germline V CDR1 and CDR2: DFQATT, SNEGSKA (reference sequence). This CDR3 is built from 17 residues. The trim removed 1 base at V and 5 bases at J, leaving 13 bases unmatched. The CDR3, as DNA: TGCAGTGCTAGAGGAGCGGGAGAAATTTGGGGTAACAATGAGCAGTTCTTC. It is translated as CSARGAGEIWGNNEQFF.

The CDR3: CATSDLIEDHGELFF. The DNA for the CDR3 is TGTGCCACCAGTGATTTGATAGAGGATCACGGGGAGCTGTTTTTT. The rearrangement links TRBV24-1 to TRBJ2-2; no definite D call. The CDR3 has 15 amino acids. V lost 0 bases, J lost 7 bases, and 11 bases lay in between. The germline gives CDR1 KGHDR, CDR2 SFDVKD.

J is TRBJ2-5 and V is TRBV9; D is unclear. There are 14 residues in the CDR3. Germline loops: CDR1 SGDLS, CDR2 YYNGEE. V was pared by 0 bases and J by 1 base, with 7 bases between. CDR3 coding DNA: TGTGCCAGCAGCGTAGGTGCCTCCCAAGAGACCCAGTACTTC. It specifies CASSVGASQETQYF.

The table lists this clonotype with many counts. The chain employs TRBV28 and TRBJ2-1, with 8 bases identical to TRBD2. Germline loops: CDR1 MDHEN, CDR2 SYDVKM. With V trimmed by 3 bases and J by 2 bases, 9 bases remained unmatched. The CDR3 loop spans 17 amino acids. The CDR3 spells CASSFRAGGSPYNEQFF. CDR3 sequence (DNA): TGTGCCAGCAGTTTCCGGGCGGGAGGATCCCCCTACAATGAGCAGTTCTTC.

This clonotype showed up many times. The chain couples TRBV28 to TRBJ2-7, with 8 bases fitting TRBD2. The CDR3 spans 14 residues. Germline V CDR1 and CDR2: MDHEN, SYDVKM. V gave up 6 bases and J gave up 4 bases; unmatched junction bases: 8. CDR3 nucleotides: TGTGCCAGCAGGATGCCTCTAGCGGGTTACGAGCAGTACTTC. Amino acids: CASRMPLAGYEQYF.

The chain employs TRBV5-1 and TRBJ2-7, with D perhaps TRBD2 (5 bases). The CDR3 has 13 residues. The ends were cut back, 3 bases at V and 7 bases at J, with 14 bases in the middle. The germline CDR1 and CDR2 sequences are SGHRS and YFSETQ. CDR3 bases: TGCGCCAGCAGCTCACCGGGAAGTTGGGAGCAGTACTTC. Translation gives CASSSPGSWEQYF.

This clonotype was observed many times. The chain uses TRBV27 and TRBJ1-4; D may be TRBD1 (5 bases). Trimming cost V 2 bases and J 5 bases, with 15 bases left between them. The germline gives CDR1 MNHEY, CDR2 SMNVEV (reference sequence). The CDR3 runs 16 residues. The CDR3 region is CASSLVEAGRNEKLFF. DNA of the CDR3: TGTGCCAGCAGTTTAGTAGAGGCAGGGCGGAATGAAAAACTGTTTTTT.

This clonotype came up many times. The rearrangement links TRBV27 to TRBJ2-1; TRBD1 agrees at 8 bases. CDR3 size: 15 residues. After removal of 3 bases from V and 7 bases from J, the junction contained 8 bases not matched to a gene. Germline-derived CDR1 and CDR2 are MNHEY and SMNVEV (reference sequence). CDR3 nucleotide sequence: TGTGCCAGCAGTTTTGCAGGGGGCGCGAGGAATGAGCAGTTCTTC. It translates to CASSFAGGARNEQFF.

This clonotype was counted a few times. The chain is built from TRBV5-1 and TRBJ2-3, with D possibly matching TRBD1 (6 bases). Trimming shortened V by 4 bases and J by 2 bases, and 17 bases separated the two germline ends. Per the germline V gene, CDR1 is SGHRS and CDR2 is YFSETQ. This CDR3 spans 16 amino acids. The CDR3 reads CASSQAADRFTDTQYF. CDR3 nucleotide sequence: TGCGCCAGCAGCCAAGCAGCCGACAGGTTCACAGATACGCAGTATTTT.

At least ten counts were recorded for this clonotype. This chain's CDR3 is CAISSGSSYEQYF. CDR3 nucleotides: TGTGCCATCAGTAGCGGTAGCTCCTACGAGCAGTACTTC. The chain combines TRBV10-3 with TRBJ2-7; tentatively, D is TRBD2 (5 bases). Germline-derived CDR1 and CDR2 are ENHRY and SYGVKD. Deletions cut 5 bases from V and 0 bases from J, with 8 bases between. The CDR3 runs 13 residues.

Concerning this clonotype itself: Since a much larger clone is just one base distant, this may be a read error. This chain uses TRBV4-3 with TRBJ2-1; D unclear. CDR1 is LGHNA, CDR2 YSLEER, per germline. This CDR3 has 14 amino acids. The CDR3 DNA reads TGCGCCAGCAGCCAAGAAACAGTCTACAATAAGCAGTTCTTC. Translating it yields CASSQETVYNKQFF.

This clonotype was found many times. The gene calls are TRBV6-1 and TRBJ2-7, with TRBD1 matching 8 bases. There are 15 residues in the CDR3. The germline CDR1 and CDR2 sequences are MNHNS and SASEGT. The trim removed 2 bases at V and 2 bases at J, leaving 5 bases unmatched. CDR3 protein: CASSEQGTGPYEQYF. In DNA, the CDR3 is TGTGCCAGCAGTGAACAAGGGACAGGACCCTACGAGCAGTACTTC.

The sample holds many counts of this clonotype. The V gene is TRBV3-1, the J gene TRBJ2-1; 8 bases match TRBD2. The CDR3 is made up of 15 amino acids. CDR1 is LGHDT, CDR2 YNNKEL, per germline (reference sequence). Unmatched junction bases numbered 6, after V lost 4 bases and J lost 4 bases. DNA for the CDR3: TGTGCCAGCAGCCCGCCGGGACTAGGTTACAATGAGCAGTTCTTC. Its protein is CASSPPGLGYNEQFF.

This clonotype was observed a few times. The CDR3: CASRRRGGGAFF. In DNA form, the CDR3 reads TGTGCCAGCAGACGACGGGGCGGTGGAGCTTTCTTT. The rearrangement joins TRBV6-2 or TRBV6-3 to TRBJ1-1, with D possibly being TRBD1 (5 bases). The CDR3 is 12 residues long. V was pared by 6 bases and J by 10 bases, with 15 bases between. The V gene's germline CDR1 is MNHEY and CDR2 SVGEGT.

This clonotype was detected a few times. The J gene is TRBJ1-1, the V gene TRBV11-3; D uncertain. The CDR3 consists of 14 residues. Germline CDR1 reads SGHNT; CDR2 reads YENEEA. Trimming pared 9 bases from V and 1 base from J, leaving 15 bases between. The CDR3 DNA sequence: TGTGCCAGTTCCTACGGACTCCAGAACACTGAAGCTTTCTTT. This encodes CASSYGLQNTEAFF.

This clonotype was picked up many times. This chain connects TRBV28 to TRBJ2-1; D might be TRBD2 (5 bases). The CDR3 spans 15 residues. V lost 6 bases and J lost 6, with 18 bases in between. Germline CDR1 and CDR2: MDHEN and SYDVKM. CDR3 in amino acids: CASRLGPGKGNEQFF. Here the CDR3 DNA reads TGTGCCAGCAGGCTGGGCCCGGGGAAGGGCAATGAGCAGTTCTTC.

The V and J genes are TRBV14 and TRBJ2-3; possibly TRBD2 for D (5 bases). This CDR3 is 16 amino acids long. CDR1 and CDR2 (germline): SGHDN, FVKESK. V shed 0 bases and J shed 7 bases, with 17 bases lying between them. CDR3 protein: CASSQDLLGSRYTQYF. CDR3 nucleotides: TGTGCCAGCAGCCAAGATTTGCTAGGGAGTCGCTATACGCAGTATTTT.